Below, one TCR beta chain is given with its context. The data are from a study of T cells after yellow fever vaccination. MiXCR, applied by TCRdb to the 5' RACE reads, yields one record per CDR3 protein. The profile covers hundreds of thousands of distinct CDR3 sequences, with approximately 13% appearing a single time and about 14% taken by the ten largest. The length of the CDR3 is 16 residues. The V and J ends lost 7 bases and 3 bases, in that order; junction bases with no gene match: 12. CDR1 and CDR2 from the germline V gene are MNHNS and SASEGT. Sequencing was performed on PBMCs, taken on the day of the yellow fever booster vaccination. The sequence derives from a man aged 25-45 years who received the YFV17D yellow fever vaccine. The gene calls are TRBV6-1 and TRBJ2-7; the match to TRBD1 covers 10 bases. The CDR3 is CASKPEGTGVIYEQYF. The CDR3 DNA is TGTGCCAGCAAACCAGAAGGGACAGGGGTCATCTACGAGCAGTACTTC.